Following are 15 T cell receptor beta chains from one sample sequenced in a study of T cell responses to AZD1222 COVID-19 vaccine. The assay was immunoSEQ multiplex PCR, and TCRdb's table has in-frame clones only and misses some. The table shows more than 110,000 clones, with roughly 88% occurring only once. Sequenced here: peripheral blood, sampled on day 0 of AZD1222 vaccination. These receptor sequences come from an adult in good health.

The chain is built from TRBV7-9 and TRBJ2-5, with a weak D call TRBD1 (5 bases). The CDR3 length is 14 residues. Looked up from germline, CDR1 is SEHNR and CDR2 is FQNEAQ (reference sequence). V was pared by 5 bases and J by 2 bases, with 12 bases between. CDR3 DNA sequence: TGTGCCAGCAGCCGTGACAGAAAACAAGAGACCCAGTACTTC. As protein: CASSRDRKQETQYF.

This rearrangement joins TRBV7-3 to TRBJ2-1, with 10 nucleotides matching TRBD2. The V and J ends lost 2 bases and 8 bases, in that order; junction bases with no gene match: 6. CDR1 is SGHTA, CDR2 FQGTGA, per germline. This CDR3 contains 15 residues. Here the CDR3 reads CASSLALAGAHEQFF. The CDR3 bases are TGTGCCAGCAGCTTAGCTCTAGCGGGAGCCCATGAGCAGTTCTTC.

The genes are TRBV3-1 (or the pseudogene TRBV3-2) and TRBJ2-2, with no clear D. CDR3 length: 14 residues. Germline CDR1 is LGHDT and CDR2 is YNNKEL (reference sequence). Trimming took off 2 bases at V and 1 base at J, with 5 bases between the two ends. The CDR3 sequence: CASSQIVNTGELFF. The CDR3 DNA sequence: TGTGCCAGCAGCCAAATCGTGAACACCGGGGAGCTGTTTTTT.

This clone was observed a single time. V is TRBV15 and J is TRBJ1-5; no clear D. Germline loops: CDR1 LNHNV, CDR2 YYDKDF (reference sequence). The V gene lost 9 bases and the J gene lost 4 bases, with 13 bases spanning the gap. This CDR3 region has 13 residues. CDR3 in amino acids: CATGSNFNQPQHF. The CDR3 nucleotides read TGTGCCACAGGGAGTAATTTTAATCAGCCCCAGCATTTT.

This chain connects TRBV5-4 to TRBJ2-5, with D hard to call. CDR3 size: 15 residues. V lost 0 bases and J lost 4, with 13 bases in between. Germline loops: CDR1 SGHNT, CDR2 YYREEE (reference sequence). The CDR3 here is CASSLDGGSRETQYF. CDR3 coding DNA: TGTGCCAGCAGCTTGGATGGTGGCAGTAGAGAGACCCAGTACTTC.

This chain links TRBV30 with TRBJ1-5; D remains unclear. The CDR3 spans 13 residues. The germline V and J ends were trimmed by 1 base and 5 bases, with 9 bases remaining between them. The germline gives CDR1 GTSNPN, CDR2 SVGIG (reference sequence). Written as DNA, the CDR3 is TGTGCCTGGAGTGGGGGTTTCGATCAGCCCCAGCATTTT. This encodes CAWSGGFDQPQHF.

The chain employs TRBV4-1 and TRBJ1-2; D is possibly TRBD1 (5 bases). V lost 4 bases and J 2 bases, leaving 20 bases between the germline ends. Germline-derived CDR1 and CDR2 are MGHRA and YSYEKL. The CDR3 runs 17 residues. The CDR3, as DNA: TGCGCCAGCAGCCTGGGGGGGAGGGGAAACCTGAACTATGGCTACACCTTC. Protein product: CASSLGGRGNLNYGYTF.

The chain has TRBV9 and TRBJ1-1; no reliable D call. V was cut by 4 bases and J by 1 base, with 5 bases left in between. CDR1 is SGDLS, CDR2 YYNGEE, per germline. The CDR3 has 12 residues. The CDR3 loop is CASSRQNTEAFF. The CDR3 DNA sequence: TGTGCCAGCAGCCGACAGAACACTGAAGCTTTCTTT.

The chain employs TRBV13 and TRBJ2-3, with D perhaps matching TRBD2 (6 bases). Trimming removed 8 bases from V and 6 bases from J, with 21 bases in between. Germline CDR1 and CDR2: PRHDT and FYEKMQ (reference sequence). The CDR3 length is 15 residues. The CDR3, as DNA: TGTGCCAGCGTCCAAGGGACTGGAGGGTTGGATACGCAGTATTTT. Translated, it gives CASVQGTGGLDTQYF.

The rearrangement links TRBV5-4 to TRBJ2-3, with TRBD2 identical over 11 bases. V trimming: 6 bases; J trimming: 3 bases; junction bases outside the gene matches: 6. CDR1 is SGHNT, CDR2 YYREEE, per germline (reference sequence). There are 15 residues in the CDR3. The CDR3, as DNA: TGTGCCAGCACGACTAGCGGGATAGGAACAGATACGCAGTATTTT. It is translated as CASTTSGIGTDTQYF. Using reference TRBV5-4 and TRBJ2-3 for the parts outside the CDR3, the full variable domain is ETGVTQSPTHLIKTRGQQVTLRCSSQSGHNTVSWYQQALGQGPQFIFQYYREEENGRGNFPPRFSGLQFPNYSSELNVNALELDDSALYLCASTTSGIGTDTQYFGPGTRLTVL.

This chain joins TRBV5-1 and TRBJ1-5, with D maybe TRBD1 (5 bases). Trimming left V 4 bases short and J 6 bases short, with 17 bases between. CDR1 SGHRS and CDR2 YFSETQ come from the germline V gene. The CDR3 is 15 amino acids. The CDR3 reads CASSPTAGQGQPQHF. In DNA, the CDR3 is TGCGCCAGCAGCCCCACCGCGGGGCAGGGTCAGCCCCAGCATTTT.

This chain connects TRBV10-3 to TRBJ1-1; D possibly corresponds to TRBD1 (5 bases). The CDR3 runs to 14 residues. CDR1 and CDR2 from the germline V gene are ENHRY and SYGVKD. Trimming shortened V by 2 bases and J by 6 bases, and 13 bases separated the two germline ends. In nucleotides, the CDR3 is TGTGCCATCAGTGAGAAGCGAGGGGTGCCTGAAGCTTTCTTT. It specifies CAISEKRGVPEAFF.

By sample share, this clone is medium-sized. The V and J genes are TRBV7-8 and TRBJ2-1; D is unresolved. Germline-derived CDR1 and CDR2 are SGHVS and FQNEAQ. Deletions cut 4 bases from V and 8 bases from J, with 9 bases between. CDR3 length: 12 amino acids. The CDR3 DNA is TGTGCCAGCAGCTCGTTCACCGATGAGCAGTTCTTC. Translated: CASSSFTDEQFF. Drawing the rest from reference TRBV7-8 and TRBJ2-1, the complete variable domain is GAGVSQSPRYKVAKRGQDVALRCDPISGHVSLFWYQQALGQGPEFLTYFQNEAQLDKSGLPSDRFFAERPEGSVSTLKIQRTQQEDSAVYLCASSSFTDEQFFGPGTRLTVL.

This clone has ten or more counts. This chain uses TRBV4-1 with TRBJ2-7; a weak D match, TRBD1 (5 bases). The V and J ends lost 1 base and 3 bases respectively, with 22 bases between them. CDR1 is MGHRA, CDR2 YSYEKL, per germline. The CDR3 runs to 18 residues. The CDR3 nucleotides read TGCGCCAGCAGCCAAGGACTTATAGTCCGGCAGGGCATCTACGAGCAGTACTTC. Its protein is CASSQGLIVRQGIYEQYF.

A single count supports this clone. The chain employs TRBV19 and TRBJ1-5, with 8 bases fitting TRBD1. The CDR3 has 16 residues. The trim removed 1 base at V and 6 bases at J, leaving 8 bases unmatched. The germline gives CDR1 LNHDA, CDR2 SQIVND (reference sequence). CDR3 nucleotide sequence: TGTGCCAGTAGTATAGGCCAGGGGGCACGAAGTCAGCCCCAGCATTTT. This translates into CASSIGQGARSQPQHF.